This TCR beta chain is drawn from a study of blood T cell repertoires in COVID-19. Sequencing was performed with immunoSEQ multiplex PCR; in TCRdb, only in-frame clones are kept and a portion is missing. The sample carries roughly 220,000 clones, 85% to 90% recorded once. From germline, CDR1 is SGHRS and CDR2 YFSETQ. The V segment lost 4 bases and the J segment 7 bases; nucleotides outside the gene matches: 11. The CDR3 consists of 16 residues. The gene calls are TRBV5-1 and TRBJ2-7, with 13 nucleotides matching TRBD2. Material for sequencing was PBMCs or T cells enriched from blood (not recorded which). This TCR was sampled from a woman between 18 and 29 years old in a cohort exposed to, infected with or recovered from COVID-19 (not recorded which). The CDR3 nucleotides read TGCGCCAGCAGCCCAGGGACTAGCGGGATTTTGGGTGAGCAGTACTTC. Protein product: CASSPGTSGILGEQYF.